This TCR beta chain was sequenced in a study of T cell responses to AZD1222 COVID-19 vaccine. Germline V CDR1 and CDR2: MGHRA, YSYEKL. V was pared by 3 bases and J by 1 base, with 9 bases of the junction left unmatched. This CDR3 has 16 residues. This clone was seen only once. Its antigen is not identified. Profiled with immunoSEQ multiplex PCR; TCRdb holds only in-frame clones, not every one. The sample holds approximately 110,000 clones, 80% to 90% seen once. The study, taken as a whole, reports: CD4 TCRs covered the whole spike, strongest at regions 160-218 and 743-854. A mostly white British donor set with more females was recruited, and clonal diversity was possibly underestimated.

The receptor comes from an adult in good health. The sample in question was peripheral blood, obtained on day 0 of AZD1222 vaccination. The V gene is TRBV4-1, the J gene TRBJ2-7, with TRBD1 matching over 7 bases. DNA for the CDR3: TGCGCCAGCAGCCATTCTCCCGGGACAGAGTCCTACGAGCAGTACTTC. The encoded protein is CASSHSPGTESYEQYF.